This TCR beta chain was identified in a study of blood T cell repertoires in COVID-19. CDR1 MNHEY and CDR2 SVGAGI come from the germline V gene. V was pared by 5 bases and J by 5 bases, with 6 bases of the junction left unmatched. CDR3 size: 14 residues. In the original workflow: How many nucleated cells were present was estimated from reference gene primer amplification. Repertoires were generated with immunoSEQ multiplex PCR, while TCRdb's copy carries only in-frame clones and drops some. That table supplies the V and J calls and clone size; D and trimming were determined from the DNA. In the table there are about 220,000 clones, approximately 90% of which are singletons.

The sample was PBMCs or T cells enriched from blood (not recorded which). This receptor was obtained from a woman aged 18 to 35 in a cohort exposed to, infected with or recovered from COVID-19 (not recorded which). V and J are TRBV6-5 and TRBJ2-3; 8 bases line up with TRBD1. The CDR3 coding sequence is TGTGCCAGCAGTCCCAGGGGGCGGGTAGATACGCAGTATTTT. It codes for CASSPRGRVDTQYF.